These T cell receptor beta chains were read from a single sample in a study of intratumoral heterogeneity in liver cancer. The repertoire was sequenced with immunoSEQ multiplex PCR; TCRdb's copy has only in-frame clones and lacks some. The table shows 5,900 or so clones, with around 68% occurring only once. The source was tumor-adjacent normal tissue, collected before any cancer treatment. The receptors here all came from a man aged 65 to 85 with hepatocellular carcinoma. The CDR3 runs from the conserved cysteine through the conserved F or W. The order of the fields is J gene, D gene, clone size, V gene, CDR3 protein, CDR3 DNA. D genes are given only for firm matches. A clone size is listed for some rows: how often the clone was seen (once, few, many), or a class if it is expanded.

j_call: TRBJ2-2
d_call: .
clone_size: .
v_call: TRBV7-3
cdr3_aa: CASRAGQTNTGELFF
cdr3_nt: TGTGCCAGCAGAGCGGGACAGACGAACACCGGGGAGCTGTTTTTT

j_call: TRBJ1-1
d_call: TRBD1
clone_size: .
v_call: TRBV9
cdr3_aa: CASSVVRGMNTEAFF
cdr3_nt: TGTGCCAGCAGCGTTGTCAGGGGGATGAACACTGAAGCTTTCTTT

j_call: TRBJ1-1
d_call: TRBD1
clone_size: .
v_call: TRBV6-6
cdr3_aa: CASSRHFPQGGSTEAFF
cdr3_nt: TGTGCCAGCAGTCGCCATTTCCCTCAGGGGGGAAGCACTGAAGCTTTCTTT

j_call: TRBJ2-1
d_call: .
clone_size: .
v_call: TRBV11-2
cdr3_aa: CASSFLGGGHYNEQFF
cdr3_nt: TGTGCCAGCAGCTTTCTGGGAGGGGGCCACTACAATGAGCAGTTCTTC

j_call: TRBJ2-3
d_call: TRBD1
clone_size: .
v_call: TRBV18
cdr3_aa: CASSPGQGVFDTQYF
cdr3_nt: TGTGCCAGCTCACCCGGACAGGGGGTTTTCGATACGCAGTATTTT

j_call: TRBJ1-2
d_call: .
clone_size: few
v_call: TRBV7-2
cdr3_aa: CASSLTREGTDYGYTF
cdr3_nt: TGTGCCAGCAGCTTAACGCGCGAGGGGACGGACTATGGCTACACCTTC

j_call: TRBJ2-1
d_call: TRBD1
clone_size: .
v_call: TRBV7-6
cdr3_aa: CASSLVGTGANNEQFF
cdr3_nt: TGTGCCAGCAGCTTAGTCGGGACAGGGGCCAACAATGAGCAGTTCTTC

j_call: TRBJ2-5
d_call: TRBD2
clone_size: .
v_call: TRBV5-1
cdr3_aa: CASSLAPSGTSQETQYF
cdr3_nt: TGCGCCAGCAGCTTGGCTCCTAGCGGGACCTCCCAAGAGACCCAGTACTTC

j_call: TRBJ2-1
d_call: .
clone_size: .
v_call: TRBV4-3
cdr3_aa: CASSQDYNFRSYNEQFF
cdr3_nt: TGCGCCAGCAGCCAAGATTATAACTTCCGCTCCTACAATGAGCAGTTCTTC

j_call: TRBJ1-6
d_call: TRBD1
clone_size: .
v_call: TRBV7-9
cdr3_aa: CASSSHDRGGFHSPLHF
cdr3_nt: TGTGCCAGCAGCTCCCACGACAGGGGAGGATTTCATTCACCCCTCCACTTT

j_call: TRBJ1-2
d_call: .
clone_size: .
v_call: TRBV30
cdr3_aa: CAWSVSWDTPTYGYTF
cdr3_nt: TGTGCCTGGAGTGTTAGTTGGGACACCCCTACCTATGGCTACACCTTC

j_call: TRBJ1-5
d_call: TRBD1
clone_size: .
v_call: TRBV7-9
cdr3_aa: CASSLGQGSSNQPQHF
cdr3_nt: TGTGCCAGCAGCTTAGGACAGGGGAGTAGCAATCAGCCCCAGCATTTT

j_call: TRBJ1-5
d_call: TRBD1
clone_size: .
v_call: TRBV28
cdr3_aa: CASSLGDRGAQPQHF
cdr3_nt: TGTGCCAGCAGTTTAGGGGACAGGGGTGCTCAGCCCCAGCATTTT

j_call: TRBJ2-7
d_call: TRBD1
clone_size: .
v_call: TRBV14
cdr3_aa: CASSQLRRGPTGGSYEQYF
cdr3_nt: TGTGCCAGCAGCCAACTCCGGAGGGGCCCGACAGGGGGGTCCTACGAGCAGTACTTC

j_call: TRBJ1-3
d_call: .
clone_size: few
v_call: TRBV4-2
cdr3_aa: CASSQDRAPGNTIYF
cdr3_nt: TGTGCCAGCAGCCAGGACCGGGCGCCTGGAAACACCATATATTTT

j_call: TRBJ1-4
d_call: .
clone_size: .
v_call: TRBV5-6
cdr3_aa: CASSSSREVDEKLFF
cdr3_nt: TGTGCCAGCAGCTCCTCTAGGGAAGTAGATGAAAAACTGTTTTTT

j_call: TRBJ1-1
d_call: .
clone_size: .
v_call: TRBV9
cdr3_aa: CASSGIQGTEAFF
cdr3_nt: TGTGCCAGCAGCGGTATTCAGGGGACTGAAGCTTTCTTT